This TCR beta chain derives from a study of T cell clonality in common variable immunodeficiency. After removal of 3 bases from V and 4 bases from J, the junction contained 10 bases not matched to a gene. Germline V gene sequence: CDR1 LNHDA, CDR2 SQIVND (reference sequence). This CDR3 contains 16 residues. This clone was seen many times. The CDR3 goes on 3 residues after the read ends, and that part is filled in from the germline J gene. The table came from immunoSEQ multiplex PCR; TCRdb's copy has only in-frame clones and leaves some out. The sample contains under 45,000 clones, none of them singletons.

The TCR originated in a person aged 18 to 75 in good health. The genes are TRBV19 and TRBJ2-7, with 9 bases lining up with TRBD1. The specimen was peripheral blood mononuclear cells. This CDR3 reads CASSIQMTGQGYEQYF. The sequenced part of the CDR3 DNA is TGTGCCAGTAGTATTCAGATGACGGGACAGGGTTACGAG.